This T cell receptor beta chain stems from a study of control samples from healthy donors and cancer patients. Method: immunoSEQ multiplex PCR; TCRdb's copy keeps in-frame clones and lacks some. The sample consists of roughly 92,000 clones, 70% to 90% of them appearing once. This clone has only one observation. V lost 5 bases to trimming and J lost 1 base, with 17 bases between them. The CDR3 contains 16 residues. Germline CDR1 reads SEHNR; CDR2 reads FQNEAQ (reference sequence). This rearrangement joins TRBV7-9 to TRBJ2-5, with D tentatively TRBD1 (6 bases). The material sequenced was blood. The receptor's source is a woman between 45 and 65 years old in good health. This CDR3 reads CASSPSGRGIQETQYF. The CDR3 bases are TGTGCCAGCAGCCCCAGTGGCAGGGGCATCCAAGAGACCCAGTACTTC.